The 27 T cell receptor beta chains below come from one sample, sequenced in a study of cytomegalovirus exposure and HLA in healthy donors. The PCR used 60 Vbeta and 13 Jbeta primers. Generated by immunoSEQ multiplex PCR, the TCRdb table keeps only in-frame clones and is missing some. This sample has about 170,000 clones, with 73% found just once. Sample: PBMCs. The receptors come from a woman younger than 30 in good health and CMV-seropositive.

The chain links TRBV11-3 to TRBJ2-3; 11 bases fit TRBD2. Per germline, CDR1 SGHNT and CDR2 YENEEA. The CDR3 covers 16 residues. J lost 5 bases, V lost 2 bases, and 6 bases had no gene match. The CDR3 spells CASSLSGTSGIDTQYF. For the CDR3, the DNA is TGTGCCAGCAGCTTATCCGGGACTAGCGGAATAGATACGCAGTATTTT.

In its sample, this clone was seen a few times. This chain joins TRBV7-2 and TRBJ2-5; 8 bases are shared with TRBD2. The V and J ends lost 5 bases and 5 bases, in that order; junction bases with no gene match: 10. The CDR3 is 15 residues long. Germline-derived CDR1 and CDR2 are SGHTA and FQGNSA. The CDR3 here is CASSAGTSGGETQYF. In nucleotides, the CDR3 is TGTGCCAGCAGCGCGGGGACCTCGGGGGGGGAGACCCAGTACTTC.

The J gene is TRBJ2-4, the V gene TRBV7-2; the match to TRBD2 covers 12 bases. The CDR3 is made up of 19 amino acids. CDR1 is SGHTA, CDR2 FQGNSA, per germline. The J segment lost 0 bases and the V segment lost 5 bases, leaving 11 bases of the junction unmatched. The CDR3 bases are TGTGCCAGCAGCCTAGAGGCTAGCGGGGGGGCCTCAGCCAAAAACATTCAGTACTTC. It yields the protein CASSLEASGGASAKNIQYF.

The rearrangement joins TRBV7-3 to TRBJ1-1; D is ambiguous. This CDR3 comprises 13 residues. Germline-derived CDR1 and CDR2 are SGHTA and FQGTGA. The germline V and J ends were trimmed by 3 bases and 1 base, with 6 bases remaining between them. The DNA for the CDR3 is TGTGCCAGCAGCTTCCGTCGGAACACTGAAGCTTTCTTT. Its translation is CASSFRRNTEAFF.

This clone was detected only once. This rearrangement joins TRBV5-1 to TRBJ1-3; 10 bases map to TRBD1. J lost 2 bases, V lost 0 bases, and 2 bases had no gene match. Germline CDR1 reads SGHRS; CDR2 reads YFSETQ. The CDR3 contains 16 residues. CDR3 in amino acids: CASSLADRGPGNTIYF. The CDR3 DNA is TGCGCCAGCAGCTTGGCTGACAGGGGGCCTGGAAACACCATATATTTT.

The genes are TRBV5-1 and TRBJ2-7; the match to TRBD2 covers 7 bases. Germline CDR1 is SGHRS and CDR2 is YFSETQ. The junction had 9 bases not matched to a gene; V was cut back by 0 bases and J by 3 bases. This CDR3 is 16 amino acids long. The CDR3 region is CASSLVAGDPFYEQYF. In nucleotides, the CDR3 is TGCGCCAGCAGCTTGGTGGCGGGGGATCCCTTCTACGAGCAGTACTTC.

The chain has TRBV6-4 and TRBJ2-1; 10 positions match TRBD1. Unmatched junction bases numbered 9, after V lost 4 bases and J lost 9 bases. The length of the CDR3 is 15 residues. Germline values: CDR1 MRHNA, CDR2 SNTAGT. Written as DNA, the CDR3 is TGTGCCAGCAGTGTTTGGGACAGGGGTGTGAGTGAGCAGTTCTTC. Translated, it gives CASSVWDRGVSEQFF.

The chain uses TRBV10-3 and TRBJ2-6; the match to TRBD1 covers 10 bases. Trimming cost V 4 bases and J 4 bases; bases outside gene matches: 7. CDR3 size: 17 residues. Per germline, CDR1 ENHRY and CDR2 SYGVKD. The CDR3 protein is CAISGPGQGKGANVLTF. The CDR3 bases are TGTGCCATCAGTGGCCCGGGACAGGGGAAAGGGGCCAACGTCCTGACTTTC.

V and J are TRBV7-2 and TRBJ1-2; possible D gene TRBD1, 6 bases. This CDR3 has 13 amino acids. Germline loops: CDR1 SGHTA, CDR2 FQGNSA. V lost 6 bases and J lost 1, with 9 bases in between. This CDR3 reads CASRSDSNYGYTF. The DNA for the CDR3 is TGTGCCAGCAGGTCGGACAGTAACTATGGCTACACCTTC.

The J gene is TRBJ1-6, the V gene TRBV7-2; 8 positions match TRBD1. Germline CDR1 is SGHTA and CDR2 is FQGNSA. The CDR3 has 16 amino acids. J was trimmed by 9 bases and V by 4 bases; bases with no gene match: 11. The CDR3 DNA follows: TGTGCCAGCAGCTACCGGCCCGGACAGGGAGGTTCACCCCTCCACTTT. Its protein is CASSYRPGQGGSPLHF.

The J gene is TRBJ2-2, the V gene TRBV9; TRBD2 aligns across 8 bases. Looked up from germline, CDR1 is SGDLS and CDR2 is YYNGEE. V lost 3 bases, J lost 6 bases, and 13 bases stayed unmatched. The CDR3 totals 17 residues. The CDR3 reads CASSGESGTSLAGELFF. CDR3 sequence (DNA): TGTGCCAGCAGCGGAGAGTCCGGGACTAGTTTAGCCGGGGAGCTGTTTTTT.

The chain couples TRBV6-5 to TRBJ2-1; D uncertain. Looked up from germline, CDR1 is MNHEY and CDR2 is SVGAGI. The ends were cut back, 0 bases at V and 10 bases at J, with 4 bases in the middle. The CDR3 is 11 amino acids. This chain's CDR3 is CASSYSREQFF. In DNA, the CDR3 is TGTGCCAGCAGTTACTCGAGAGAGCAGTTCTTC.

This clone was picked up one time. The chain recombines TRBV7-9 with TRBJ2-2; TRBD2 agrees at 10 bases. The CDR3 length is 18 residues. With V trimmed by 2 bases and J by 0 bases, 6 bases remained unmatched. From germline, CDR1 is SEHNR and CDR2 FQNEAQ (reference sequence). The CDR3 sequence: CASSLSASGGPNTGELFF. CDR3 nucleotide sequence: TGTGCCAGCAGCTTATCGGCTAGCGGGGGACCGAACACCGGGGAGCTGTTTTTT. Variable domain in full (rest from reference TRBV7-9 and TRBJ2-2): DTGVSQNPRHKITKRGQNVTFRCDPISEHNRLYWYRQTLGQGPEFLTYFQNEAQLEKSRLLSDRFSAERPKGSFSTLEIQRTEQGDSAMYLCASSLSASGGPNTGELFFGEGSRLTVL.

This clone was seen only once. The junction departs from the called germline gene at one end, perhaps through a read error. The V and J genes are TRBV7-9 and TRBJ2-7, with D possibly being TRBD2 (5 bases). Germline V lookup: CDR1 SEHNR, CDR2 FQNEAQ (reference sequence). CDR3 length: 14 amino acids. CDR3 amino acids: CSSSSLGGPYEQYF. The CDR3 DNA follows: TGTTCCAGCAGCTCTCTCGGCGGGCCCTACGAGCAGTACTTC.

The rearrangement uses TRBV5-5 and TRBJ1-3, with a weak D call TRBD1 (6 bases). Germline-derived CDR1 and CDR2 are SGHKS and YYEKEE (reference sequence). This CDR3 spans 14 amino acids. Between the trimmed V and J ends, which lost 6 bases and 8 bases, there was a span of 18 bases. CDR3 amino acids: CASITGWGEDTIYF. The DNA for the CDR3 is TGTGCCAGCATCACAGGGTGGGGAGAAGACACCATATATTTT.

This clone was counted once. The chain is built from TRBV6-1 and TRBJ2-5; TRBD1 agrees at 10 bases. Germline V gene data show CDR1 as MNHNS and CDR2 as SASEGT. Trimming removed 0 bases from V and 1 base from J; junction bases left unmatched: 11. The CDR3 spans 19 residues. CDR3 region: CASSEAMRAGQGIQETQYF. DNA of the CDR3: TGTGCCAGCAGTGAAGCAATGCGAGCGGGACAGGGGATCCAAGAGACCCAGTACTTC.

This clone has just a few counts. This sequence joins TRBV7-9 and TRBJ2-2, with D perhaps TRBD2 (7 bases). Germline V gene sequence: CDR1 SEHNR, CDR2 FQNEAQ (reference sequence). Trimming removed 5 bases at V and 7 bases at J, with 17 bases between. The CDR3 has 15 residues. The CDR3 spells CASSIRRGAIGELFF. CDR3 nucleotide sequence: TGTGCCAGCAGCATCCGACGGGGGGCCATCGGGGAGCTGTTTTTT.

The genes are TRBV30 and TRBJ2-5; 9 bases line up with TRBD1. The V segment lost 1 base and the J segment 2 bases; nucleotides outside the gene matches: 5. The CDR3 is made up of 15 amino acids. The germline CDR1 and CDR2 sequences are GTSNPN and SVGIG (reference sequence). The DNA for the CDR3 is TGTGCCTGGAGTGGGGGACAGGGAGTTCAAGAGACCCAGTACTTC. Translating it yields CAWSGGQGVQETQYF.

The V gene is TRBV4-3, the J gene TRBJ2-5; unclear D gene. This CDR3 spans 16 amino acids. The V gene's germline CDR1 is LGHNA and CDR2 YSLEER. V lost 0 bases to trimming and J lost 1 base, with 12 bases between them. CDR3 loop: CASSQDLGGLQETQYF. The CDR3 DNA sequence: TGCGCCAGCAGCCAAGATCTTGGCGGCCTCCAAGAGACCCAGTACTTC.

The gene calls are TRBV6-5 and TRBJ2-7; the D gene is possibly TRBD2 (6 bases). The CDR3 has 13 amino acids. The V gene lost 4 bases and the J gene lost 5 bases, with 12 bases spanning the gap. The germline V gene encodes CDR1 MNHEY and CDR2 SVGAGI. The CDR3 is CASSSPPGDEQYF. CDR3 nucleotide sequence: TGTGCCAGCAGTTCCCCACCGGGGGACGAGCAGTACTTC.

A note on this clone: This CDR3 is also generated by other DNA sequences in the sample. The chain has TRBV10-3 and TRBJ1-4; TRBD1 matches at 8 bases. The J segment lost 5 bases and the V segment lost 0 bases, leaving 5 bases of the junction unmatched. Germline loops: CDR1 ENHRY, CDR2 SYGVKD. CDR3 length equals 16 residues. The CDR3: CAISESGQAPNEKLFF. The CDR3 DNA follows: TGTGCCATCAGTGAGTCGGGACAGGCACCGAATGAAAAACTGTTTTTT.

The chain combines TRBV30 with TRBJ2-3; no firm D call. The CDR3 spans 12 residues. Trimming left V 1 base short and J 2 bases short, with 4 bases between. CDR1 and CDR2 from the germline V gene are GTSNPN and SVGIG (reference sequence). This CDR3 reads CAWSGDTDTQYF. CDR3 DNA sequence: TGTGCCTGGAGTGGAGACACAGATACGCAGTATTTT.

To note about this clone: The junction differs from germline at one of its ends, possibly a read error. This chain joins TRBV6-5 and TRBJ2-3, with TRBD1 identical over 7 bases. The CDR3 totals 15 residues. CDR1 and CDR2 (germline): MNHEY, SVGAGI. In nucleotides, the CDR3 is TGTGCCAGCAGTGGAGACAGGGCTGGAACAGGTACGCAGTATTTT. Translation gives CASSGDRAGTGTQYF.

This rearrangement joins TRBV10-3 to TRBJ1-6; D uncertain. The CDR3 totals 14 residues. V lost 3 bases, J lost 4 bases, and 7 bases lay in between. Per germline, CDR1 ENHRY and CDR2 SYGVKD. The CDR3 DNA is TGTGCCATCAGTGATGGAGGTTATAATTCACCCCTCCACTTT. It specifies CAISDGGYNSPLHF.

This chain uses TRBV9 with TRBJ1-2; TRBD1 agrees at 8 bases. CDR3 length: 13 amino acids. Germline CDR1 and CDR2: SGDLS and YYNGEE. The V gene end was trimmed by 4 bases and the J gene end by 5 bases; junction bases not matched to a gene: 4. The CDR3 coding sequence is TGTGCCAGCAGCAACGGACAGGGTTATGGCTACACCTTC. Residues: CASSNGQGYGYTF.

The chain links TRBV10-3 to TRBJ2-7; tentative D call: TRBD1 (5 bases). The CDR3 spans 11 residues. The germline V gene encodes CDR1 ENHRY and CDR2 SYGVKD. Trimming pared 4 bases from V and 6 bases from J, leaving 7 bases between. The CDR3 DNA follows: TGTGCCATCAGTGCAGGGTTCGAGCAGTACTTC. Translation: CAISAGFEQYF.

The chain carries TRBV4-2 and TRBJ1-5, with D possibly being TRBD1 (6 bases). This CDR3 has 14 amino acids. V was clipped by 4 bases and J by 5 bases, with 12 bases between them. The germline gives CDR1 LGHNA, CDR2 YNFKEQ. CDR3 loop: CASSPRGADQPQHF. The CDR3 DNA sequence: TGTGCCAGCAGCCCCCGGGGGGCCGATCAGCCCCAGCATTTT.